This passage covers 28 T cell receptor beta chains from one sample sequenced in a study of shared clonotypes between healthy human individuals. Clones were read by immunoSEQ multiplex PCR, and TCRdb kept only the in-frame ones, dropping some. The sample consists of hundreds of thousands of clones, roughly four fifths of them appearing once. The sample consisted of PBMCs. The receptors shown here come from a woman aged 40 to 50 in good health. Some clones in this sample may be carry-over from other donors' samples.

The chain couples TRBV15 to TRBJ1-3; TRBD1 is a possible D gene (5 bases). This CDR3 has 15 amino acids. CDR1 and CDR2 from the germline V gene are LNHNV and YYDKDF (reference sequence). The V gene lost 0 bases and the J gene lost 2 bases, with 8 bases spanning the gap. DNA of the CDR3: TGTGCCACCAGCAGAGATCAGGGCCCTGGAAACACCATATATTTT. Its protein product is CATSRDQGPGNTIYF.

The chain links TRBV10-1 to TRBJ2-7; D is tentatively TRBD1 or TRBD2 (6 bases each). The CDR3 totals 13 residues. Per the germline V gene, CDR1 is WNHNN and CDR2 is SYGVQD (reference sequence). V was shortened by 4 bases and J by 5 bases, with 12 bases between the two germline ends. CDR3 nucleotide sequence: TGCGCCAGCAGTGTGGGGGGCGGGGACGAGCAGTACTTC. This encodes CASSVGGGDEQYF.

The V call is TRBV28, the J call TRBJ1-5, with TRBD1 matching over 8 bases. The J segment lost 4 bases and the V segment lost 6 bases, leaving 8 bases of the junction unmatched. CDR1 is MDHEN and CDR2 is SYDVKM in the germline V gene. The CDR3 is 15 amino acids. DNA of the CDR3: TGTGCCAGCAGGAGCCCCACAGGGGGGAATCAGCCCCAGCATTTT. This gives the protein CASRSPTGGNQPQHF.

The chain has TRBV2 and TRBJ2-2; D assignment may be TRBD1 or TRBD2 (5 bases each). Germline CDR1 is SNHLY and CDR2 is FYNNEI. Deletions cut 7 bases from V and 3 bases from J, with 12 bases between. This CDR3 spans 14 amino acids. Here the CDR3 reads CASIRDQYTGELFF. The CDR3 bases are TGTGCCAGCATCCGGGACCAGTACACCGGGGAGCTGTTTTTT.

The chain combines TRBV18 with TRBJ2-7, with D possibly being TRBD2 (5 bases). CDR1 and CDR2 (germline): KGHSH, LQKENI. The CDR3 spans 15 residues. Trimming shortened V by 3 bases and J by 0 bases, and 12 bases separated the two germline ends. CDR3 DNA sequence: TGTGCCAGCTCACCGGAGCGGCAGAGCTCCTACGAGCAGTACTTC. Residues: CASSPERQSSYEQYF.

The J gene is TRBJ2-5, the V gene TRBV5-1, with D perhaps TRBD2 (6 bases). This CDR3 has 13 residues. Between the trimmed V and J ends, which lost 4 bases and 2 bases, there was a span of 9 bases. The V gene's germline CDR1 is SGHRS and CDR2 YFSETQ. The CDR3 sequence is CASSRDLQETQYF. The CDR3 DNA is TGCGCCAGCAGCCGGGACTTACAAGAGACCCAGTACTTC.

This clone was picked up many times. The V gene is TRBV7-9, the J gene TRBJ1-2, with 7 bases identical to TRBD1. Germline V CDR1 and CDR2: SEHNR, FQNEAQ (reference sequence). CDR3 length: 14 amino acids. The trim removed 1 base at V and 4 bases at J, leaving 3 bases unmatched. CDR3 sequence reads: CASSLGGQSYGYTF. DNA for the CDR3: TGTGCCAGCAGCTTAGGGGGACAGTCCTATGGCTACACCTTC.

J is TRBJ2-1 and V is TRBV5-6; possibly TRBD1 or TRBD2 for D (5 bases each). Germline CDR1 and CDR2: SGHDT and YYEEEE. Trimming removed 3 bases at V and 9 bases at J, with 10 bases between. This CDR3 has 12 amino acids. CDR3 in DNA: TGTGCCAGCAGCTCCAGGGAGATTGAGCAGTTCTTC. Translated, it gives CASSSREIEQFF.

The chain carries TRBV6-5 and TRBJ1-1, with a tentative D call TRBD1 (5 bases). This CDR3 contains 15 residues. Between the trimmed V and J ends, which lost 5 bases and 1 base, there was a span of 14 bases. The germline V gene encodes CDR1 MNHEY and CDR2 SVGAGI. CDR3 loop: CASSPRSGGNTEAFF. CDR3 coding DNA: TGTGCCAGCAGTCCCCGGTCCGGGGGGAACACTGAAGCTTTCTTT.

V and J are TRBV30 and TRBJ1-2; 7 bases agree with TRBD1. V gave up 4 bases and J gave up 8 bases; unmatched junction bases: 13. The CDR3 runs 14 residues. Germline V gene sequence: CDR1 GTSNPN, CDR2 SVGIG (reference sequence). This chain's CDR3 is CAWNQGQSTLGYTF. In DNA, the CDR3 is TGTGCCTGGAACCAGGGACAGTCGACCTTGGGCTACACCTTC.

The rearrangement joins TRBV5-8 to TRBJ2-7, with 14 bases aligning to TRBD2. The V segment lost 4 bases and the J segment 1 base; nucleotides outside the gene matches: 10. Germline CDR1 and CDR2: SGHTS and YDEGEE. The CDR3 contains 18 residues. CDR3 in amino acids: CASSRTWGLAGVSYEQYF. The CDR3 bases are TGTGCCAGCAGCAGGACCTGGGGACTAGCGGGAGTATCCTACGAGCAGTACTTC. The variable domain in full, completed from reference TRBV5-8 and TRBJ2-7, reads EAGVTQSPTHLIKTRGQQATLRCSPISGHTSVYWYQQALGLGLQFLLWYDEGEERNRGNFPPRFSGRQFPNYSSELNVNALELEDSALYLCASSRTWGLAGVSYEQYFGPGTRLTVT.

The CDR3 DNA sequence: TGTGCCAGCAGCCCGGGGCGGGAGTTTTACAATGAGCAGTTCTTC. This sequence encodes CASSPGREFYNEQFF. This chain connects TRBV7-3 to TRBJ2-1; 7 positions match TRBD2. Trimming took 5 bases from V and 4 from J; bases not matched to a gene: 8. CDR1 is SGHTA, CDR2 FQGTGA, per germline. The CDR3 sequence is 15 residues long.

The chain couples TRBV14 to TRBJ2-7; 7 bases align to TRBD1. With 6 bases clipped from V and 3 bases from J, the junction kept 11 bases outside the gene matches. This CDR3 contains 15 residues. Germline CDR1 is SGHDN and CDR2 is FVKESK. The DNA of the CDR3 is TGTGCCAGCAGGTCTCAAACCGGGACAGACTACGAGCAGTACTTC. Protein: CASRSQTGTDYEQYF.

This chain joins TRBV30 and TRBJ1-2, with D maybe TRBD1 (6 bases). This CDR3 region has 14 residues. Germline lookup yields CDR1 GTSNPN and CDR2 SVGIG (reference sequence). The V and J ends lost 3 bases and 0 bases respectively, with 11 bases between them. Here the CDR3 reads CAWRSAGANYGYTF. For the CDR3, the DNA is TGTGCCTGGAGGTCGGCAGGGGCTAACTATGGCTACACCTTC.

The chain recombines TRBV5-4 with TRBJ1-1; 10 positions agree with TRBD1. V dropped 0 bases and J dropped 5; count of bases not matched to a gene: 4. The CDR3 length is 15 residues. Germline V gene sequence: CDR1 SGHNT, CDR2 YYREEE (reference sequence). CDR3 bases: TGTGCCAGCAGCTTGGAGGGGACAGGGGAGACTGAAGCTTTCTTT. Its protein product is CASSLEGTGETEAFF.

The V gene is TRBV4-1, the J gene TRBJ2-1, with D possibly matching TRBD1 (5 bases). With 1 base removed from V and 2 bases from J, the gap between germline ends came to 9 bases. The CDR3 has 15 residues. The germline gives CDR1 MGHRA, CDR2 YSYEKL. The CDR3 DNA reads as TGCGCCAGCAGCCAAGGGCAGGGTACCTACAATGAGCAGTTCTTC. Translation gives CASSQGQGTYNEQFF.

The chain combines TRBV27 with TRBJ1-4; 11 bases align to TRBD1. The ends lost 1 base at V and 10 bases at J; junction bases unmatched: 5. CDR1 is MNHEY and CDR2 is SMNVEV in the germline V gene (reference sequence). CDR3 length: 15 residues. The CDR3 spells CASSLLGQGALKLFF. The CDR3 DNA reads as TGTGCCAGCAGTTTATTAGGACAGGGGGCGTTAAAACTGTTTTTT.

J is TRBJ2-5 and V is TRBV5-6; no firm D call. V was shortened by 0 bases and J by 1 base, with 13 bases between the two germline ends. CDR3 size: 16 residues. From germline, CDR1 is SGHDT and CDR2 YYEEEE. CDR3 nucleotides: TGTGCCAGCAGCTTGGTTGGTCAGAGGACCCAAGAGACCCAGTACTTC. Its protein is CASSLVGQRTQETQYF.

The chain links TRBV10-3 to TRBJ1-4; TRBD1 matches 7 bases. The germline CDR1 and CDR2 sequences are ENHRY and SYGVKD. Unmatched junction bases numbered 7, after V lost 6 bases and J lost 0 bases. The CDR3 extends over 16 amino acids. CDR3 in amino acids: CAISSRDRSTNEKLFF. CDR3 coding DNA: TGTGCCATCAGCTCCCGGGACAGATCAACTAATGAAAAACTGTTTTTT.

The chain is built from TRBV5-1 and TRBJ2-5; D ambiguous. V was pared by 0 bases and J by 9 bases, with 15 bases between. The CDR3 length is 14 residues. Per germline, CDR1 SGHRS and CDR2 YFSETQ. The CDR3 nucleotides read TGCGCCAGCAGCTTGGAAAGCGCGCTTGGGGCCCAGTACTTC. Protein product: CASSLESALGAQYF.

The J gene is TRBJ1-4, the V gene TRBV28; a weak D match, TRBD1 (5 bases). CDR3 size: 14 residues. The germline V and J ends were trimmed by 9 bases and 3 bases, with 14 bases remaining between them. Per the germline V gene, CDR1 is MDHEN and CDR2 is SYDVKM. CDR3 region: CASAVGGPNEKLFF. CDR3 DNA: TGTGCCAGTGCCGTGGGGGGTCCTAATGAAAAACTGTTTTTT.

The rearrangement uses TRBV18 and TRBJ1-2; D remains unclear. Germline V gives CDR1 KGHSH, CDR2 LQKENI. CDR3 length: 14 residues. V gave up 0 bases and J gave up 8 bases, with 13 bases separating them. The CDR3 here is CASSPPSPPRGYTF. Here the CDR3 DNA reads TGTGCCAGCTCACCACCGAGCCCGCCGAGGGGCTACACCTTC.

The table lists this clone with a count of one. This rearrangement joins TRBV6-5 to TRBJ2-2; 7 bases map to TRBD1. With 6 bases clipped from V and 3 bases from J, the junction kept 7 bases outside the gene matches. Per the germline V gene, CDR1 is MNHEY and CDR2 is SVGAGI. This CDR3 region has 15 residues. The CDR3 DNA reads TGTGCCAGCAGGGGAGACAGGGTTTACACCGGGGAGCTGTTTTTT. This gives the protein CASRGDRVYTGELFF.

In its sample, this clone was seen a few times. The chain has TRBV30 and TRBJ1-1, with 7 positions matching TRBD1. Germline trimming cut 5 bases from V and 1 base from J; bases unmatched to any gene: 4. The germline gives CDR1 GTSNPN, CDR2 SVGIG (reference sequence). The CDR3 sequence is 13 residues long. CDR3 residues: CAWGTAWNTEAFF. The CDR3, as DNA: TGTGCCTGGGGGACAGCCTGGAACACTGAAGCTTTCTTT. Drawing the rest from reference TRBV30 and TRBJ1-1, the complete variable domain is SQTIHQWPATLVQPVGSPLSLECTVEGTSNPNLYWYRQAAGRGLQLLFYSVGIGQISSEVPQNLSASRPQDRQFILSSKKLLLSDSGFYLCAWGTAWNTEAFFGQGTRLTVV.

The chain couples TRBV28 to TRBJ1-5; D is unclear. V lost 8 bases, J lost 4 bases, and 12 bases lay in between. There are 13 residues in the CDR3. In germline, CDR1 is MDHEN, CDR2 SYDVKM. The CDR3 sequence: CASDRGENQPQHF. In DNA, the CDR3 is TGTGCCAGCGACCGTGGGGAGAATCAGCCCCAGCATTTT.

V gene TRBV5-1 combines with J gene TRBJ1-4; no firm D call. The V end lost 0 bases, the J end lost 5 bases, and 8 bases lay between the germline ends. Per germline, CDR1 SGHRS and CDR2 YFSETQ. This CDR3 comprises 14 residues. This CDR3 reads CASSLGGFNEKLFF. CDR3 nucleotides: TGCGCCAGCAGCTTGGGAGGGTTCAATGAAAAACTGTTTTTT.

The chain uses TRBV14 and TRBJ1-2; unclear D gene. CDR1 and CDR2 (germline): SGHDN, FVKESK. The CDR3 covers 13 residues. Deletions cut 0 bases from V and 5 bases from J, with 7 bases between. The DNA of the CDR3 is TGTGCCAGCAGCCAAGAGGGTTCGTATGGCTACACCTTC. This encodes CASSQEGSYGYTF.

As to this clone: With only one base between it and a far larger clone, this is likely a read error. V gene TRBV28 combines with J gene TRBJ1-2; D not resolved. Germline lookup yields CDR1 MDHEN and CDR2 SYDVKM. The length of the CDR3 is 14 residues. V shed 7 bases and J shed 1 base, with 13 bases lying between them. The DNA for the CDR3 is TGTGCCAGCACCTCGACACATCTTAACTATGGCTACACCTTC. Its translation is CASTSTHLNYGYTF.